The 4 T cell receptor beta chains in this list originate from one sample, sequenced in a study of shared clonotypes between healthy human individuals (dated by TCRdb to 2019 to 2021). The method was the immunoSEQ multiplex PCR assay. TCRdb provides this immuneACCESS table in a form limited to in-frame rearrangements. Some clones are lacking; in checked studies, under half of them reflect an unresolved V gene, and why the rest are absent is not known. The sample table lists roughly 1,000,000 clones, 78% of them with a count of one. The top ten hold roughly 0.61% of the sample. What was sequenced was memory CD4+ T cells from PBMCs. The label giving this sample's cell subset or site can be read as: CD45RA-negative fraction. These receptors all stem from a man in his late teens or twenties in good health. Some clones in this sample may be carry-over from other donors' samples.

In regard to this clone: A far larger clone is just one base off, so this is likely a read error. This chain connects TRBV6-5 to TRBJ2-1; D not certain. The germline CDR1 and CDR2 sequences are MNHEY and SVGAGI. The CDR3 is 13 residues long. As DNA, the CDR3 is TGTACCAGCAGTTACGATGGTACCAAGGGGCAGTTCTTC. This codes for CTSSYDGTKGQFF.

This clone was recorded only once. The chain carries TRBV5-8 and TRBJ2-6; no definite D call. Between the trimmed V and J ends, which lost 2 bases and 0 bases, there was a span of 6 bases. CDR3 length: 15 amino acids. The germline V gene encodes CDR1 SGHTS and CDR2 YDEGEE. The CDR3 is CASSLSRSGANVLTF. CDR3 coding DNA: TGTGCCAGCAGCTTATCGCGCTCTGGGGCCAACGTCCTGACTTTC.

This chain joins TRBV28 and TRBJ1-4, with TRBD1 identical over 12 bases. Per germline, CDR1 MDHEN and CDR2 SYDVKM. The CDR3 totals 14 residues. The V and J ends lost 8 bases and 7 bases, in that order; junction bases with no gene match: 5. In DNA, the CDR3 is TGTGCCAGCTGGGACAGGGGGCGGGGTGAAAAACTGTTTTTT. Translation: CASWDRGRGEKLFF.

The CDR3, as DNA: TGTGCCAGCAGTGTGTCCGGGGGGGCCTACAATGAGCAGTTCTTC. It encodes CASSVSGGAYNEQFF. The rearrangement uses TRBV2 and TRBJ2-1, with 8 positions matching TRBD2. This CDR3 has 15 residues. V lost 4 bases and J lost 2; bases outside the gene matches: 4. Germline assignment: CDR1 SNHLY and CDR2 FYNNEI.